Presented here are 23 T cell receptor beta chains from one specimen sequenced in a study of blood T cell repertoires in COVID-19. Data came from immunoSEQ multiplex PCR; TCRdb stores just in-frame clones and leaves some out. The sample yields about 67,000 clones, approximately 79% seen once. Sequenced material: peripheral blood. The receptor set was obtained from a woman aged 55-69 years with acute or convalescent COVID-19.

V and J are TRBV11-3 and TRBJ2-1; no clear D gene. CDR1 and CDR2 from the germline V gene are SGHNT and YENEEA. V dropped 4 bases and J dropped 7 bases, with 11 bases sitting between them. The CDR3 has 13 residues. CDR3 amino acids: CASSSNILNEQFF. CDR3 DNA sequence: TGTGCCAGCAGCTCGAATATTCTAAATGAGCAGTTCTTC.

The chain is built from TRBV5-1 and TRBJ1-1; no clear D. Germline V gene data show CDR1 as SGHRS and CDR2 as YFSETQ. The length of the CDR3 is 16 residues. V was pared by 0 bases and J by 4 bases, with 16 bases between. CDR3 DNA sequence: TGCGCCAGCAGCTTGGCCCTCGGGGAGGTGGGCACTGAAGCTTTCTTT. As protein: CASSLALGEVGTEAFF.

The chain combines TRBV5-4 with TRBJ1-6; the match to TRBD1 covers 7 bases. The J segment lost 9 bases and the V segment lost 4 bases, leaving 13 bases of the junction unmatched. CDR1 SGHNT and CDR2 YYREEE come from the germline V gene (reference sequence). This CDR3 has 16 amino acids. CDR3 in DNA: TGTGCCAGCAGCCGACGATTAACAGGGGTTGGTTCACCCCTCCACTTT. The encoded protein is CASSRRLTGVGSPLHF. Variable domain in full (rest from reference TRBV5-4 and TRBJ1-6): ETGVTQSPTHLIKTRGQQVTLRCSSQSGHNTVSWYQQALGQGPQFIFQYYREEENGRGNFPPRFSGLQFPNYSSELNVNALELDDSALYLCASSRRLTGVGSPLHFGNGTRLTVT.

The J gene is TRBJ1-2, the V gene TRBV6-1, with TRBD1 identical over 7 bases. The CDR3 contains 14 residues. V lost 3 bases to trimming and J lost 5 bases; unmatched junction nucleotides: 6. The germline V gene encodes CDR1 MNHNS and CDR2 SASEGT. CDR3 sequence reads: CASSDGTALYGYTF. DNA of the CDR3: TGTGCCAGCAGTGATGGGACAGCCCTTTATGGCTACACCTTC.

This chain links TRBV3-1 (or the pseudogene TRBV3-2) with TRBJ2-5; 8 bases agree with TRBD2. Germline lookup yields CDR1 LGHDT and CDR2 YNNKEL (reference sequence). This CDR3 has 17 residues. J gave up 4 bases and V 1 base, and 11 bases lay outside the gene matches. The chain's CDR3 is CASSQGVTGGPLETQYF. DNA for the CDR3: TGTGCCAGCAGCCAAGGGGTGACGGGGGGGCCATTAGAGACCCAGTACTTC.

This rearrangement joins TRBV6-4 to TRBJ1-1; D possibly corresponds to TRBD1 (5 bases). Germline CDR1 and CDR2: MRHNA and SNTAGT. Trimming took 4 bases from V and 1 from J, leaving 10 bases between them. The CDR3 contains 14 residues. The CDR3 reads CASSAGQSNTEAFF. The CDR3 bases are TGTGCCAGCAGTGCTGGACAATCGAACACTGAAGCTTTCTTT.

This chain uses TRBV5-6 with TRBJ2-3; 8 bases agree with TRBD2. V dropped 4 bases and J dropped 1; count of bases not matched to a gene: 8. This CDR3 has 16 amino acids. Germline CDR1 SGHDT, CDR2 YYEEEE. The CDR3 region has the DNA TGTGCCAGCAGCCTCGGCCTAGCGGGCCGCACAGATACGCAGTATTTT. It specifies CASSLGLAGRTDTQYF.

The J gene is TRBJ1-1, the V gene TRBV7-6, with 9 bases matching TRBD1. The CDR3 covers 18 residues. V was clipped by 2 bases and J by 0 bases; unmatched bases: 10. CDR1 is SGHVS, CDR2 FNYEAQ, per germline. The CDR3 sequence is CASSLRGTGLIMNTEAFF. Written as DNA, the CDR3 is TGTGCCAGCAGCTTACGTGGGACAGGGCTTATCATGAACACTGAAGCTTTCTTT.

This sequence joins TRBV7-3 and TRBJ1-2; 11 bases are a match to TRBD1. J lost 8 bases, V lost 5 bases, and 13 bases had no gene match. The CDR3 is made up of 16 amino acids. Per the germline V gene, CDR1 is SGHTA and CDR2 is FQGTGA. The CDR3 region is CASSPTGTGGHEGYTF. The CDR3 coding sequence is TGTGCCAGCAGCCCTACCGGGACAGGGGGACACGAGGGCTACACCTTC.

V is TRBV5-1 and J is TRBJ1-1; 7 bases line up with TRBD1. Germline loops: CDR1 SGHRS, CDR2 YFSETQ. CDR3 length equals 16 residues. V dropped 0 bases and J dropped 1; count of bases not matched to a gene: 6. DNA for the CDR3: TGCGCCAGCAGCTTGGCCGAGAAGGGGGCGAACACTGAAGCTTTCTTT. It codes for CASSLAEKGANTEAFF.

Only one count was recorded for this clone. CDR3 sequence (DNA): TGTGCCAGCAGTCGTACTCTAGCGGGGGGGCCTGATGAGCAGTTCTTC. Translating it yields CASSRTLAGGPDEQFF. The gene calls are TRBV27 and TRBJ2-1; 12 bases fit TRBD2. Germline-derived CDR1 and CDR2 are MNHEY and SMNVEV (reference sequence). The CDR3 runs to 16 residues. Trimming took 5 bases from V and 8 from J; bases not matched to a gene: 10.

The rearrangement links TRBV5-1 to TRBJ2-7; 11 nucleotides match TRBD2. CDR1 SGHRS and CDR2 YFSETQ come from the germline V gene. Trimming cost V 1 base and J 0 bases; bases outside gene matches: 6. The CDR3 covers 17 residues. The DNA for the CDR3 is TGCGCCAGCAGCTTGACTAGCGGGGGAACAACCTCCTACGAGCAGTACTTC. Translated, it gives CASSLTSGGTTSYEQYF.

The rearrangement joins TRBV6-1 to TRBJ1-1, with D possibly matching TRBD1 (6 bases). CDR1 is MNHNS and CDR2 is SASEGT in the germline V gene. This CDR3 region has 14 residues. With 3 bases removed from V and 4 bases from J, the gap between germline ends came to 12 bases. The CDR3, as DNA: TGTGCCAGCAGTGACACTAACAGGGTCACTGAAGCTTTCTTT. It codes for CASSDTNRVTEAFF.

The CDR3 sequence: CSASERGGEQYF. CDR3 coding DNA: TGCAGTGCTAGTGAGCGGGGTGGTGAGCAGTACTTC. J is TRBJ2-7 and V is TRBV20-1, with 7 nucleotides matching TRBD2. Germline values: CDR1 DFQATT, CDR2 SNEGSKA (reference sequence). Trimming took 3 bases from V and 7 from J; bases not matched to a gene: 6. The CDR3 totals 12 residues.

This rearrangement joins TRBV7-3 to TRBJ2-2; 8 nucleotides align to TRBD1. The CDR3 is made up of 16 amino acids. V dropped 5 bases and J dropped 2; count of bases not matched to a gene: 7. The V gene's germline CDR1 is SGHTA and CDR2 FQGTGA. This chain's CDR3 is CASSPPAGGNTGELFF. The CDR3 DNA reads TGTGCCAGCAGCCCCCCCGCAGGGGGCAACACCGGGGAGCTGTTTTTT.

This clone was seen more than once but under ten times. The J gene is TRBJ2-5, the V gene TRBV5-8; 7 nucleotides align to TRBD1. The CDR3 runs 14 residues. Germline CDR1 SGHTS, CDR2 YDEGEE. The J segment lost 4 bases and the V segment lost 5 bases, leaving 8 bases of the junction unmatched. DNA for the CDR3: TGTGCCAGCAGGGCCGGACAGGTCCTAGAGACCCAGTACTTC. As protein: CASRAGQVLETQYF.

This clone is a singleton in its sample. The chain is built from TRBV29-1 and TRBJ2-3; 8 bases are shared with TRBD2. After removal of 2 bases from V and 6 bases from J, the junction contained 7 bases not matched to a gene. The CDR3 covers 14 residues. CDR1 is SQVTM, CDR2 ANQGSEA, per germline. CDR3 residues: CSVERGLGGDTQYF. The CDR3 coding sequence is TGCAGCGTTGAAAGGGGACTAGGAGGCGATACGCAGTATTTT.

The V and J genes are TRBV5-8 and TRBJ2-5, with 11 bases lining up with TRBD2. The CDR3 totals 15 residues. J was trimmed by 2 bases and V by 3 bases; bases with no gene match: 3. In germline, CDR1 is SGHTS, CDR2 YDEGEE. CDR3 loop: CASSSGTSGQETQYF. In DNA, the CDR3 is TGTGCCAGCAGCTCCGGGACTAGCGGACAAGAGACCCAGTACTTC.

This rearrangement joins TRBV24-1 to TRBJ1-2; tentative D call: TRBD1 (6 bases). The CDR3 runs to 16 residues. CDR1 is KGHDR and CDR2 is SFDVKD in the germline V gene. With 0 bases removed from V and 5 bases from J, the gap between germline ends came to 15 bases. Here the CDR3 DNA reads TGTGCCACCAGTGATTTGAGTGAGGGGGGGGAGTATGGCTACACCTTC. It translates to CATSDLSEGGEYGYTF.

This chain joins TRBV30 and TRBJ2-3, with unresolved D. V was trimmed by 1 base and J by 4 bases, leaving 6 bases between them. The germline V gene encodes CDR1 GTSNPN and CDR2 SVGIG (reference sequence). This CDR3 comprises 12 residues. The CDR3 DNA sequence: TGTGCCTGGAGTGCCAACTCAGATACGCAGTATTTT. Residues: CAWSANSDTQYF.

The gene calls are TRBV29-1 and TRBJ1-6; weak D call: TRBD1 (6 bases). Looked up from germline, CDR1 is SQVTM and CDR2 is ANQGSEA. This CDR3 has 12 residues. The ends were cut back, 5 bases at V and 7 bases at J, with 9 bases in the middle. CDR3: CSVKDSNSPLHF. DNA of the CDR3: TGCAGCGTTAAGGACAGCAATTCACCCCTCCACTTT.

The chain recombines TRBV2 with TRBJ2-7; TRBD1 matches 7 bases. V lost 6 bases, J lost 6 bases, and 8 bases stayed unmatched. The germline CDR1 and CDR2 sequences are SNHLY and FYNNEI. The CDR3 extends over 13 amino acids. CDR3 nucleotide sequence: TGTGCCAGCAGCCGGGACAGCCTGAGCGAGCAGTACTTC. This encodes CASSRDSLSEQYF.

The CDR3 sequence: CASSIAGQSSYEQYF. In DNA, the CDR3 is TGTGCCAGTAGTATAGCCGGACAGAGCTCCTACGAGCAGTACTTC. The V call is TRBV19, the J call TRBJ2-7, with D perhaps matching TRBD1 (6 bases). Trimming left V 1 base short and J 0 bases short, with 10 bases between. CDR3 size: 15 residues. Germline V gene lookup returns CDR1 LNHDA and CDR2 SQIVND (reference sequence).